This T cell receptor (beta chain) was observed in a study of shared clonotypes between healthy human individuals. Sequencing used immunoSEQ multiplex PCR; TCRdb keeps in-frame clones, though not all of them. The sample carries roughly 2,500,000 clones, over 85% recorded once. The CDR3 is 12 amino acids. Germline V lookup: CDR1 LNHDA, CDR2 SQIVND (reference sequence). Trimming pared 4 bases from V and 3 bases from J, leaving 6 bases between. Sequenced sample: naive CD4+ T cells from PBMCs. Stated subset: CD45RA+ positively selected. The chain has TRBV19 and TRBJ1-1, with D unclear. The source of this sequence is a man younger than 35 in good health. Some clones in this sample may be carry-over from other donors' samples. CDR3 amino acids: CASSTMYTEAFF. Written as DNA, the CDR3 is TGTGCCAGTAGTACCATGTACACTGAAGCTTTCTTT.